This TCR beta chain was identified in a study of blood T cell repertoires in COVID-19 (dated by TCRdb to 2018 to 2021). A note on the overall study: Samples from collaborators originated in the United States, Italy and Spain and spanned both the acute and convalescent phases of COVID-19. The material from the prospective study consisted of cDNA or gDNA derived from T cells, B-cell-depleted T cells, or PBMCs. The dataset comprised deeply sampled blood TCRbeta repertoires from subjects exposed to, actively infected with, or recovered from COVID-19. The repertoires were released in a freely available public database meant as a resource for research on the immune response to SARS-CoV-2. Samples came from the ongoing ImmuneRACE study (first 160 participants) plus 1,254 subjects from 6 global collaborators. A de-identified subject ID, COVID-19 status, age in years and sex were almost always included in the sample metadata. HLA class I and class II types, where available, came from metadata supplied by the sample provider rather than from assay-based typing. General findings and caveats noted by the study authors: Clinical and demographic metadata were provided uncurated, with the amount varying by source and participant.

The immunoSEQ Assay, a bias-controlled multiplex PCR, was used to amplify TCRbeta CDR3 regions from genomic DNA. Regarding the original processing steps: The number of nucleated cells in each sample was estimated from the amplification of reference gene primers within the assay. To quantify the absolute abundance of each unique TCRbeta CDR3 rearrangement, sequence reads were collapsed and filtered. For each sample, productive Simpson clonality was calculated by taking the square root of Simpson's diversity index across productive rearrangements. TCRdb holds this immuneACCESS table with in-frame rearrangements only. Some clones are missing; in checked studies, unresolved V genes explain under half, and the rest has no known cause. That table furnishes V, J and clone size, whereas the DNA furnished D and trimming. For this sample there are about 210,000 clones; over 70% appear just once. Clones ranked in the top ten supply 2.5% to 3.5% of the sample.

Note on this clone: Its antigen remains unidentified. Base quality data are lacking; no much larger clone is found one base away.

The CDR3 spans 14 residues, from the cysteine through the phenylalanine. Of all the DNA, just the CDR3 is kept, 42 bases in frame from base 1. For CDR1 and CDR2, the germline V gene lists SGHDT and YYEEEE. V is pared back by 7 bases and J by 1 base, with 14 bases lying between the germline termini. The collaborating institutions used their own protocols to collect whole blood in K2EDTA tubes. For TCRbeta analysis, collaborator samples were shipped as frozen whole blood, as isolated PBMCs, or as DNA extracted from either sample type. The chain was built from TRBV5-6 and TRBJ1-2; the D gene is not confidently resolved. Material: peripheral blood. This clonotype was obtained from a man in his fifties or sixties with active or convalescent COVID-19. CDR3 loop: CASYIKNVNYGYTF. The base sequence is TGTGCCAGCTACATAAAGAATGTTAACTATGGCTACACCTTC.